The count of the clone carrying this T cell receptor beta chain is one. The V gene end was trimmed by 0 bases and the J gene end by 4 bases; junction bases not matched to a gene: 7. The germline gives CDR1 SGHTA, CDR2 FQGNSA. The CDR3 loop spans 17 amino acids. These data belong to a study of OX40 agonist ivuxolimab in advanced cancers. The repertoire was sequenced with immunoSEQ multiplex PCR; TCRdb's copy has only in-frame clones and lacks some. The sample has under 70,000 clones, roughly nine tenths seen once; the top ten hold more than 5.5%. V gene TRBV7-2 combines with J gene TRBJ2-5; 11 bases match TRBD2. The sample here was CD4+ or CD8+ T cells sorted from blood, taken in a trial of the OX40 agonist ivuxolimab. This clonotype was sampled from an adult with an advanced solid tumor such as melanoma, head and neck, liver or kidney cancer. Written as DNA, the CDR3 is TGTGCCAGCAGCTTAGCACTAGCGGGAGTTTGGGGAGAGACCCAGTACTTC. Amino acids: CASSLALAGVWGETQYF. The full variable domain, rest sourced from reference TRBV7-2 and TRBJ2-5, is GAGVSQSPSNKVTEKGKDVELRCDPISGHTALYWYRQSLGQGLEFLIYFQGNSAPDKSGLPSDRFSAERTGGSVSTLTIQRTQQEDSAVYLCASSLALAGVWGETQYFGPGTRLLVL.